This entry lists 28 T cell receptor beta chains sequenced from one sample in a study of blood T cell repertoires in COVID-19. The assay was immunoSEQ multiplex PCR, and TCRdb's table has in-frame clones only and misses some. The table shows 100,000 or so clones, with around 90% occurring only once. Sequencing was performed on peripheral blood. These receptors all stem from a young man with acute or convalescent COVID-19.

V gene TRBV4-2 combines with J gene TRBJ1-1; D uncertain. The CDR3 contains 15 residues. Germline V gene data show CDR1 as LGHNA and CDR2 as YNFKEQ. V was trimmed by 1 base and J by 0 bases, leaving 9 bases between them. Here the CDR3 DNA reads TGTGCCAGCAGCCAAGTGGGCCCGCTGAACACTGAAGCTTTCTTT. Translating it yields CASSQVGPLNTEAFF.

The chain recombines TRBV3-1 (or the pseudogene TRBV3-2) with TRBJ1-1; a weak D match, TRBD1 (6 bases). The CDR3 loop spans 16 amino acids. Germline V gives CDR1 LGHDT, CDR2 YNNKEL (reference sequence). V was shortened by 3 bases and J by 0 bases, with 14 bases between the two germline ends. CDR3 region: CASSHTGLSVNTEAFF. CDR3 DNA sequence: TGTGCCAGCAGCCATACAGGGCTTTCAGTGAACACTGAAGCTTTCTTT.

The V and J genes are TRBV6-6 and TRBJ1-3, with D uncertain. The CDR3 spans 12 residues. Germline values: CDR1 MNHNY, CDR2 SVGAGI (reference sequence). Trimming removed 8 bases from V and 0 bases from J, with 5 bases in between. CDR3 coding DNA: TGTGCCAGCGGGAGCTCTGGAAACACCATATATTTT. Residues: CASGSSGNTIYF.

V usage is TRBV27 and J usage is TRBJ1-5, with D maybe TRBD1 (5 bases). The CDR3 spans 12 residues. Trimming shortened V by 8 bases and J by 6 bases, and 11 bases separated the two germline ends. Germline CDR1 reads MNHEY; CDR2 reads SMNVEV (reference sequence). The CDR3 sequence: CASRAGGQPQHF. DNA for the CDR3: TGTGCCAGCCGGGCCGGGGGTCAGCCCCAGCATTTT.

The chain has TRBV7-6 and TRBJ2-1; perhaps TRBD1 as D (6 bases). V was clipped by 4 bases and J by 10 bases, with 26 bases between them. This CDR3 is built from 17 residues. Germline V gene data show CDR1 as SGHVS and CDR2 as FNYEAQ. CDR3 DNA: TGTGCCAGCAGCTCGAGGGATCAGGGGCCCCCCGGAATAGAGCAGTTCTTC. Translating it yields CASSSRDQGPPGIEQFF. Complete variable domain (other parts from reference TRBV7-6 and TRBJ2-1): GAGVSQSPRYKVTKRGQDVALRCDPISGHVSLYWYRQALGQGPEFLTYFNYEAQQDKSGLPNDRFSAERPEGSISTLTIQRTEQRDSAMYRCASSSRDQGPPGIEQFFGPGTRLTVL.

The J gene is TRBJ2-7, the V gene TRBV7-9; TRBD1 matches at 7 bases. The J segment lost 5 bases and the V segment lost 1 base, leaving 2 bases of the junction unmatched. The CDR3 is 13 residues long. Germline V gene lookup returns CDR1 SEHNR and CDR2 FQNEAQ (reference sequence). The CDR3, as DNA: TGTGCCAGCAGCTTAGAAGACAGGGACGAGCAGTACTTC. As protein: CASSLEDRDEQYF.

The J gene is TRBJ2-3, the V gene TRBV11-3, with a possible D match to TRBD1 (5 bases). CDR3 length: 13 residues. V lost 5 bases and J 6 bases, leaving 12 bases between the germline ends. The germline CDR1 and CDR2 sequences are SGHNT and YENEEA. The CDR3 DNA sequence: TGTGCCAGCAGCCTCGGACATAGGGATACGCAGTATTTT. It encodes CASSLGHRDTQYF.

This clone came up a few times. The chain employs TRBV6-1 and TRBJ1-1; tentative D call: TRBD1 (5 bases). In germline, CDR1 is MNHNS, CDR2 SASEGT. This CDR3 has 18 amino acids. V lost 0 bases, J lost 1 base, and 18 bases lay in between. The CDR3 spells CASSEALSNPGGNTEAFF. The CDR3 region has the DNA TGTGCCAGCAGTGAAGCGCTGAGTAATCCCGGGGGGAACACTGAAGCTTTCTTT.

The rearrangement uses TRBV3-1 (or the pseudogene TRBV3-2) and TRBJ2-7; a weak D match, TRBD1 (5 bases). Looked up from germline, CDR1 is LGHDT and CDR2 is YNNKEL (reference sequence). The CDR3 consists of 14 residues. V was pared by 3 bases and J by 2 bases, with 11 bases between. The CDR3 reads CASSQKGFPYEQYF. CDR3 bases: TGTGCCAGCAGCCAGAAGGGGTTCCCCTACGAGCAGTACTTC.

The CDR3 sequence: CASSVGAGPQHF. In DNA form, the CDR3 reads TGTGCCAGCAGCGTAGGCGCCGGGCCCCAGCATTTT. V usage is TRBV9 and J usage is TRBJ1-5, with D unclear. The ends were cut back, 0 bases at V and 9 bases at J, with 7 bases in the middle. CDR1 is SGDLS, CDR2 YYNGEE, per germline. This CDR3 has 12 residues. The full variable domain, rest sourced from reference TRBV9 and TRBJ1-5, is DSGVTQTPKHLITATGQRVTLRCSPRSGDLSVYWYQQSLDQGLQFLIQYYNGEERAKGNILERFSAQQFPDLHSELNLSSLELGDSALYFCASSVGAGPQHFGDGTRLSIL.

The chain couples TRBV5-1 to TRBJ2-5; possibly TRBD2 for D (5 bases). V was clipped by 0 bases and J by 5 bases, with 14 bases between them. This CDR3 has 15 residues. The germline V gene encodes CDR1 SGHRS and CDR2 YFSETQ. The CDR3 sequence: CASSLAAGPWETQYF. The CDR3 DNA is TGCGCCAGCAGCTTGGCGGCGGGTCCTTGGGAGACCCAGTACTTC.

This sequence joins TRBV4-2 and TRBJ2-6, with D possibly TRBD1 on 5 matching bases. Between the trimmed V and J ends, which lost 0 bases and 1 base, there was a span of 7 bases. The CDR3 covers 16 residues. Germline V lookup: CDR1 LGHNA, CDR2 YNFKEQ. CDR3 nucleotides: TGTGCCAGCAGCCAAGAATCAGGGTCTGGGGCCAACGTCCTGACTTTC. Its protein product is CASSQESGSGANVLTF.

CDR3 in amino acids: CASSVDRGRYGYTF. CDR3 DNA: TGTGCCAGCAGCGTTGACAGGGGAAGGTATGGCTACACCTTC. V gene TRBV9 combines with J gene TRBJ1-2; 8 bases agree with TRBD1. After removal of 2 bases from V and 5 bases from J, the junction contained 5 bases not matched to a gene. This CDR3 region has 14 residues. Germline V gene lookup returns CDR1 SGDLS and CDR2 YYNGEE.

This clone was seen a handful of times. This chain joins TRBV30 and TRBJ1-1, with no clear D. Germline V lookup: CDR1 GTSNPN, CDR2 SVGIG (reference sequence). Between the trimmed V and J ends, which lost 5 bases and 1 base, there was a span of 17 bases. The CDR3 is 15 amino acids. The CDR3 loop reads CAWPSPRWRNTEAFF. CDR3 coding DNA: TGTGCCTGGCCCTCCCCCCGATGGAGGAACACTGAAGCTTTCTTT.

This chain links TRBV28 with TRBJ1-1; D ambiguous. The CDR3 extends over 10 amino acids. Per the germline V gene, CDR1 is MDHEN and CDR2 is SYDVKM. V lost 5 bases and J lost 9, with 7 bases in between. This chain's CDR3 is CASSRQQAFF. The CDR3 bases are TGTGCCAGCAGTCGACAACAAGCTTTCTTT. Variable domain in full (rest from reference TRBV28 and TRBJ1-1): DVKVTQSSRYLVKRTGEKVFLECVQDMDHENMFWYRQDPGLGLRLIYFSYDVKMKEKGDIPEGYSVSREKKERFSLILESASTNQTSMYLCASSRQQAFFGQGTRLTVV.

The CDR3 loop is CASRDRPANTGELFF. DNA for the CDR3: TGTGCCAGCAGAGACAGGCCCGCGAACACCGGGGAGCTGTTTTTT. This chain joins TRBV6-5 and TRBJ2-2; TRBD1 might be the D (6 bases). This CDR3 spans 15 amino acids. V was trimmed by 6 bases and J by 0 bases, leaving 11 bases between them. CDR1 and CDR2 from the germline V gene are MNHEY and SVGAGI.

Of note for this clone: Other DNA sequences in this sample translate to the same CDR3. The chain has TRBV18 and TRBJ2-2, with D unresolved. This CDR3 has 14 amino acids. V lost 1 base and J lost 3, with 6 bases in between. In germline, CDR1 is KGHSH, CDR2 LQKENI. DNA for the CDR3: TGTGCCAGCTCACCACGAGGAGACACCGGGGAGCTGTTTTTT. Amino acids: CASSPRGDTGELFF.

The V and J genes are TRBV28 and TRBJ2-7; TRBD1 matches 8 bases. The CDR3 runs to 14 residues. Germline CDR1 is MDHEN and CDR2 is SYDVKM. The V segment lost 5 bases and the J segment 2 bases; nucleotides outside the gene matches: 5. The CDR3 protein is CASSPSQGAYEQYF. The CDR3 DNA reads TGTGCCAGCAGTCCCTCACAGGGGGCCTACGAGCAGTACTTC.

The J gene is TRBJ1-1, the V gene TRBV18, with unresolved D. Trimming shortened V by 0 bases and J by 4 bases, and 12 bases separated the two germline ends. Germline V gene sequence: CDR1 KGHSH, CDR2 LQKENI. The CDR3 length is 15 residues. The CDR3 DNA reads TGTGCCAGCTCACCACCGACCGGTCCGGGCACTGAAGCTTTCTTT. Protein product: CASSPPTGPGTEAFF. Full variable domain (outside the CDR3, taken from reference TRBV18 and TRBJ1-1): NAGVMQNPRHLVRRRGQEARLRCSPMKGHSHVYWYRQLPEEGLKFMVYLQKENIIDESGMPKERFSAEFPKEGPSILRIQQVVRGDSAAYFCASSPPTGPGTEAFFGQGTRLTVV.

This clone turned up a few times. This chain connects TRBV5-1 to TRBJ2-7; 8 nucleotides agree with TRBD2. The CDR3 is 15 residues long. V was clipped by 5 bases and J by 7 bases; unmatched bases: 14. Germline CDR1 SGHRS, CDR2 YFSETQ. The CDR3 loop is CASSPTGTGGVEQYF. CDR3 nucleotide sequence: TGCGCCAGCAGTCCCACCGGGACGGGAGGGGTAGAGCAGTACTTC.

The V and J genes are TRBV2 and TRBJ1-5; 7 bases line up with TRBD1. Germline V gene data show CDR1 as SNHLY and CDR2 as FYNNEI. The V and J ends lost 7 bases and 2 bases, in that order; junction bases with no gene match: 8. This CDR3 is 15 amino acids long. In DNA form, the CDR3 reads TGTGCCAGCACTCCGGACACAGGGGGCAATCAGCCCCAGCATTTT. Protein product: CASTPDTGGNQPQHF.

J is TRBJ2-7 and V is TRBV15, with D perhaps TRBD2 (5 bases). CDR1 is LNHNV, CDR2 YYDKDF, per germline (reference sequence). V lost 8 bases to trimming and J lost 1 base, with 15 bases between them. CDR3 size: 14 residues. The DNA for the CDR3 is TGTGCCACCGCCGCAGGAGGACCATCCTACGAGCAGTACTTC. Translation gives CATAAGGPSYEQYF.

The chain joins TRBV2 to TRBJ2-7; perhaps TRBD1 as D (6 bases). The germline V gene encodes CDR1 SNHLY and CDR2 FYNNEI. The CDR3 runs to 14 residues. V shed 8 bases and J shed 3 bases, with 17 bases lying between them. The CDR3 loop is CASGDRPGGYEQYF. In DNA form, the CDR3 reads TGTGCCAGCGGCGACAGGCCCGGTGGCTACGAGCAGTACTTC. Based on the CDR3 plus reference TRBV2 and TRBJ2-7, the full variable domain is EPEVTQTPSHQVTQMGQEVILRCVPISNHLYFYWYRQILGQKVEFLVSFYNNEISEKSEIFDDQFSVERPDGSNFTLKIRSTKLEDSAMYFCASGDRPGGYEQYFGPGTRLTVT.

The chain has TRBV7-9 and TRBJ1-3; D is possibly TRBD1 (6 bases). V dropped 5 bases and J dropped 0 bases, with 20 bases sitting between them. The germline V gene encodes CDR1 SEHNR and CDR2 FQNEAQ (reference sequence). This CDR3 has 18 amino acids. CDR3 bases: TGTGCCAGCAGCCTCAGGTCGGCAGGGGTCCTCTCTGGAAACACCATATATTTT. It yields the protein CASSLRSAGVLSGNTIYF.

The chain is built from TRBV18 and TRBJ2-7; TRBD1 matches 9 bases. The CDR3 covers 16 residues. V was clipped by 2 bases and J by 2 bases; unmatched bases: 7. Germline lookup yields CDR1 KGHSH and CDR2 LQKENI. CDR3 coding DNA: TGTGCCAGCTCACCAGCTGGGACAGGGAGCCCCTACGAGCAGTACTTC. Residues: CASSPAGTGSPYEQYF.

The CDR3 DNA sequence: TGTGCCAGCAGTTCGGGGGGGAATCAGCCCCAGCATTTT. It is translated as CASSSGGNQPQHF. This chain connects TRBV6-2 or TRBV6-3 to TRBJ1-5; TRBD1 is a possible D gene (5 bases). The V end was cut by 4 bases, the J end by 4 bases, with 8 bases between. The germline CDR1 and CDR2 sequences are MNHEY and SVGEGT. This CDR3 contains 13 residues.

The CDR3 region has the DNA TGTGCCAGCACCCACCGGGGGACTGAAGCTTTCTTT. It translates to CASTHRGTEAFF. The rearrangement joins TRBV6-5 to TRBJ1-1; perhaps TRBD1 as D (5 bases). V was clipped by 7 bases and J by 5 bases, with 11 bases between them. This CDR3 has 12 residues. Germline-derived CDR1 and CDR2 are MNHEY and SVGAGI.

The rearrangement joins TRBV5-1 to TRBJ2-2, with no clear D. CDR1 and CDR2 (germline): SGHRS, YFSETQ. Trimming left V 1 base short and J 5 bases short, with 12 bases between. There are 15 residues in the CDR3. In DNA, the CDR3 is TGCGCCAGCAGCTTGTCCCCAGGTTGGACCGGGGAGCTGTTTTTT. As protein: CASSLSPGWTGELFF.